This T cell receptor (beta chain) comes out of a study of T cells in Graves' hyperthyroidism and ophthalmopathy. As for the study in general: Blood from the periphery was taken at initial diagnosis, before any treatment.

Trimming stripped 4 bases from V and 1 base from J, with 6 bases between. Per germline, CDR1 GTSNPN and CDR2 SVGIG (reference sequence). CDR3 length: 12 amino acids. Exclusion of patients followed from uncontrolled infection, other autoimmune disease, pregnancy or lactation. PBMCs were collected from a 10 ml volume of fresh peripheral blood. RNA transcripts gave rise to amplified TCR beta CDR3 regions. TCR CDR3 underwent first-round RT-PCR with the HTBI primer set. TCRdb analysed the multiplex PCR reads with MiXCR anew, one entry per CDR3 protein. The sample consists of fewer than 700,000 distinct CDR3 sequences, roughly a sixth of them appearing once.

This receptor was obtained from a woman younger than 30 with Graves' ophthalmopathy. Sequenced input: blood. This chain joins TRBV30 and TRBJ2-3; D remains ambiguous. CDR3 DNA sequence: TGTGCCTGGAATAGGGGCACAGATACGCAGTATTTT. This codes for CAWNRGTDTQYF.